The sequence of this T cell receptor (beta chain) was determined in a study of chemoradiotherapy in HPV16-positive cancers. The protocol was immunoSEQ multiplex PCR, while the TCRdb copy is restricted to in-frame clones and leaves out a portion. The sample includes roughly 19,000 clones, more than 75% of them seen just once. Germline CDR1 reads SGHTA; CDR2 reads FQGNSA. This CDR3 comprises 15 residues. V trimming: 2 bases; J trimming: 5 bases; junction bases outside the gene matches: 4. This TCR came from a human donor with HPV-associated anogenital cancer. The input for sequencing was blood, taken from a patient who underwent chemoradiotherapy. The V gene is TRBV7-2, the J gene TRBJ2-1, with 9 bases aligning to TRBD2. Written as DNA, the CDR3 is TGTGCCAGCAGCTTATCGGCGGGGGGGCACAATGAGCAGTTCTTC. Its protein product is CASSLSAGGHNEQFF.